One sample yielded the 14 T cell receptor beta chains listed below, sequenced in a study of shared clonotypes between healthy human individuals. The repertoire was sequenced with immunoSEQ multiplex PCR; TCRdb's copy has only in-frame clones and lacks some. The data show 700,000 to 950,000 clones, with approximately 96% seen just once and about 0.25% held by the top ten. CD45RO-negative, CCR7-positively selected cells formed the naive CD8 fraction, excluding terminally differentiated effector memory CD45RA+ cells. The sequenced sample was naive CD8+ T cells sorted from blood. All receptors derive from a man aged 30-40 years in good health.

The genes are TRBV5-8 and TRBJ2-7; D not certain. Looked up from germline, CDR1 is SGHTS and CDR2 is YDEGEE. V shed 4 bases and J shed 4 bases, with 12 bases lying between them. This CDR3 region has 13 residues. This CDR3 reads CASSTPILYEQYF. Written as DNA, the CDR3 is TGTGCCAGCAGCACTCCTATCCTGTACGAGCAGTACTTC. The whole variable domain, filled in from reference TRBV5-8 and TRBJ2-7, reads EAGVTQSPTHLIKTRGQQATLRCSPISGHTSVYWYQQALGLGLQFLLWYDEGEERNRGNFPPRFSGRQFPNYSSELNVNALELEDSALYLCASSTPILYEQYFGPGTRLTVT.

This sequence joins TRBV27 and TRBJ2-1; no firm D call. Trimming shortened V by 4 bases and J by 5 bases, and 15 bases separated the two germline ends. Per the germline V gene, CDR1 is MNHEY and CDR2 is SMNVEV (reference sequence). The CDR3 consists of 15 residues. The DNA of the CDR3 is TGTGCCAGCAGTTCACCCCTCCTTAGTCACAATGAGCAGTTCTTC. As protein: CASSSPLLSHNEQFF.

V and J are TRBV5-4 and TRBJ2-7, with D tentatively TRBD1 (6 bases). The ends were cut back, 0 bases at V and 4 bases at J, with 11 bases in the middle. Germline V gene data show CDR1 as SGHNT and CDR2 as YYREEE (reference sequence). The CDR3 extends over 14 amino acids. This CDR3 reads CASSLEDSRYEQYF. CDR3 DNA sequence: TGTGCCAGCAGCTTGGAGGACAGTAGGTACGAGCAGTACTTC.

This sequence joins TRBV28 and TRBJ1-4; the match to TRBD1 covers 9 bases. The V and J ends lost 6 bases and 4 bases, in that order; junction bases with no gene match: 9. CDR1 is MDHEN, CDR2 SYDVKM, per germline. This CDR3 contains 16 residues. The CDR3 protein is CASRSTGGSLNEKLFF. The CDR3 DNA reads TGTGCCAGCAGATCGACAGGGGGAAGCCTTAATGAAAAACTGTTTTTT.

V and J are TRBV11-2 and TRBJ2-1; no definite D call. The CDR3 consists of 11 residues. Germline V gene lookup returns CDR1 SGHAT and CDR2 FQNNGV. Trimming left V 5 bases short and J 10 bases short, with 9 bases between. The CDR3 loop reads CASSARLEQFF. As DNA, the CDR3 is TGTGCCAGCAGCGCCAGACTGGAGCAGTTCTTC.

This clone appeared a single time. V gene TRBV19 combines with J gene TRBJ1-5, with unresolved D. Germline values: CDR1 LNHDA, CDR2 SQIVND (reference sequence). The CDR3 contains 14 residues. V was clipped by 3 bases and J by 1 base, with 7 bases between them. Here the CDR3 reads CASSIIVSNQPQHF. The CDR3 DNA follows: TGTGCCAGTAGTATTATAGTCAGCAATCAGCCCCAGCATTTT.

The J gene is TRBJ1-5, the V gene TRBV5-8; D not resolved. Trimming left V 4 bases short and J 3 bases short, with 20 bases between. The CDR3 extends over 17 amino acids. CDR1 is SGHTS and CDR2 is YDEGEE in the germline V gene. The CDR3 sequence is CASSPSGGIDYNQPQHF. The CDR3 DNA reads as TGTGCCAGCAGCCCCTCCGGCGGGATTGACTACAATCAGCCCCAGCATTTT.

This chain joins TRBV9 and TRBJ2-7; tentative D call: TRBD1 (5 bases). Between the trimmed V and J ends, which lost 4 bases and 3 bases, there was a span of 17 bases. Germline V gene lookup returns CDR1 SGDLS and CDR2 YYNGEE. This CDR3 has 15 residues. The CDR3 here is CASSPSWKGHYEQYF. The CDR3 region has the DNA TGTGCCAGCAGCCCATCCTGGAAGGGGCACTACGAGCAGTACTTC.

The chain joins TRBV7-9 to TRBJ1-1; no definite D call. This CDR3 spans 13 amino acids. Germline values: CDR1 SEHNR, CDR2 FQNEAQ (reference sequence). V was shortened by 7 bases and J by 3 bases, with 12 bases between the two germline ends. DNA for the CDR3: TGTGCCAGCACGGGTGGGGTGGACACTGAAGCTTTCTTT. This codes for CASTGGVDTEAFF.

This chain joins TRBV5-1 and TRBJ2-7; 9 nucleotides match TRBD2. Looked up from germline, CDR1 is SGHRS and CDR2 is YFSETQ. This CDR3 contains 15 residues. V lost 4 bases and J lost 4; bases outside the gene matches: 9. For the CDR3, the DNA is TGCGCCAGCAGCCTCCGGCTAGCGGGGAAATACGAGCAGTACTTC. Translating it yields CASSLRLAGKYEQYF.

This clone was seen just once. The CDR3 bases are TGTGCCAGCAGCTTTCAGAACACTGAAGCTTTCTTT. This sequence encodes CASSFQNTEAFF. The chain combines TRBV7-9 with TRBJ1-1, with D hard to call. Germline V gene data show CDR1 as SEHNR and CDR2 as FQNEAQ (reference sequence). V lost 3 bases and J 1 base, leaving 3 bases between the germline ends. This CDR3 is 12 amino acids long.

The chain uses TRBV6-4 and TRBJ2-1, with D perhaps TRBD1 (7 bases). Germline V lookup: CDR1 MRHNA, CDR2 SNTAGT. Deletions cut 6 bases from V and 4 bases from J, with 16 bases between. This CDR3 has 15 amino acids. The CDR3 nucleotides are TGTGCCAGCAGCGCCAGGGGGGTGCCGTACAATGAGCAGTTCTTC. Protein product: CASSARGVPYNEQFF.

In regard to this clone: The same CDR3 arises from other DNA sequences in this sample as well. This sequence joins TRBV11-2 and TRBJ1-2; TRBD1 might be the D (6 bases). CDR1 is SGHAT, CDR2 FQNNGV, per germline. V was pared by 5 bases and J by 2 bases, with 9 bases between. This CDR3 spans 13 amino acids. The CDR3 nucleotides are TGTGCCAGCAGCCAAACAGGGAACTATGGCTACACCTTC. This gives the protein CASSQTGNYGYTF.

The table lists this clone with a few counts. The V gene is TRBV14, the J gene TRBJ2-1; D might be TRBD2 (5 bases). Germline V gene lookup returns CDR1 SGHDN and CDR2 FVKESK. The ends were cut back, 7 bases at V and 8 bases at J, with 15 bases in the middle. This CDR3 is 13 amino acids long. CDR3 amino acids: CASTRGSPHEQFF. CDR3 sequence (DNA): TGTGCCAGCACCCGGGGTAGCCCCCATGAGCAGTTCTTC.